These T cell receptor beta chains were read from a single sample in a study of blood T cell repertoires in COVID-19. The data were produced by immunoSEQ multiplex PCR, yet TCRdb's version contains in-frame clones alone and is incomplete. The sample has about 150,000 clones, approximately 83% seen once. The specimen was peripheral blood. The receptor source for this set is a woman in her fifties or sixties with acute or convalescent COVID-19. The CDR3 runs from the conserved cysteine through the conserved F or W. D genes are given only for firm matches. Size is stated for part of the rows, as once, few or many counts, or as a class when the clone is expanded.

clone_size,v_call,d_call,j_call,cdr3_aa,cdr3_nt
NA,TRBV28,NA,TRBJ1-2,CASSPTPQSQGSYGYTF,TGTGCCAGCAGCCCGACCCCGCAGAGCCAGGGAAGCTATGGCTACACCTTC
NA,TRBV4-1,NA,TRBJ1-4,CASSRTRGAGDEKLFF,TGCGCCAGCAGCCGCACCCGGGGGGCAGGTGATGAAAAACTGTTTTTT
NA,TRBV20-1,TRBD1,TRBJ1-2,CSASNLGQGMNYGYTF,TGCAGTGCTAGTAATCTGGGACAGGGGATGAACTATGGCTACACCTTC
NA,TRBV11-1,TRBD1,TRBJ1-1,CASSPRQGRVNTEAFF,TGTGCCAGCAGCCCCCGACAGGGAAGGGTGAACACTGAAGCTTTCTTT
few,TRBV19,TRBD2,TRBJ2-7,CASSTGLAASYEQYF,TGTGCCAGTAGTACCGGACTAGCGGCTTCCTACGAGCAGTACTTC
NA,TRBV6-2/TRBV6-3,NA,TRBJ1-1,CASSYPPSEAFF,TGTGCCAGCAGTTACCCCCCCTCTGAAGCTTTCTTT
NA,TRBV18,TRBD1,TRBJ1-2,CASSPDRGSYGYTF,TGTGCCAGCTCACCGGACAGGGGATCCTATGGCTACACCTTC
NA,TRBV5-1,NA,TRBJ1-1,CASSLVGDTEAFF,TGCGCCAGCAGCTTGGTCGGAGACACTGAAGCTTTCTTT
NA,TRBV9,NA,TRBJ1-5,CASSVEAGLYSNQPQHF,TGTGCCAGCAGCGTAGAGGCAGGGCTTTATAGCAATCAGCCCCAGCATTTT
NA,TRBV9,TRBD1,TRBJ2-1,CASSPGDRAFRYNEQFF,TGTGCCAGCAGCCCGGGGGACAGGGCATTCCGTTACAATGAGCAGTTCTTC
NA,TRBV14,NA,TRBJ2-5,CASSHEDRETQYF,TGTGCCAGCAGCCATGAAGACAGAGAGACCCAGTACTTC
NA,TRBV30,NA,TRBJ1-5,CAWSTGLQGQPQHF,TGTGCCTGGAGTACGGGCCTCCAGGGTCAGCCCCAGCATTTT
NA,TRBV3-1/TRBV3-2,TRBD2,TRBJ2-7,CASSHLAGGLYEQYF,TGTGCCAGCAGCCACCTAGCGGGGGGTCTCTACGAGCAGTACTTC
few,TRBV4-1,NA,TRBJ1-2,CASSQVDRPYGYTF,TGCGCCAGCAGCCAAGTTGACAGGCCCTATGGCTACACCTTC
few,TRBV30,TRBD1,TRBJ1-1,CAWIKTGGTEAFF,TGTGCCTGGATAAAGACAGGGGGCACTGAAGCTTTCTTT
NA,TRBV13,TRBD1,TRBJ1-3,CASSLNQGARGNTIYF,TGTGCCAGCAGCTTAAACCAGGGGGCGCGTGGAAACACCATATATTTT
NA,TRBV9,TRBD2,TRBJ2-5,CASSPRLAGGQETQYF,TGTGCCAGCAGCCCTCGACTAGCGGGGGGGCAAGAGACCCAGTACTTC
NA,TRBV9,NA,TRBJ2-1,CASSVVNPPHRWLKGDNNEQFF,TGTGCCAGCAGCGTAGTCAATCCCCCCCATCGCTGGTTAAAAGGGGATAACAATGAGCAGTTCTTC
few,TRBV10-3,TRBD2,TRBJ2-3,CAIRGGLAGHTDTQYF,TGTGCCATCAGGGGGGGGCTAGCGGGGCACACAGATACGCAGTATTTT
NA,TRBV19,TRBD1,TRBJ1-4,CASSISRGRTNEKLFF,TGTGCCAGTAGTATTTCCAGGGGGCGGACTAATGAAAAACTGTTTTTT
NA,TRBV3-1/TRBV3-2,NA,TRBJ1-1,CASSQGTVTEAFF,TGTGCCAGCAGCCAAGGGACTGTCACTGAAGCTTTCTTT
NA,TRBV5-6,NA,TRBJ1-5,CASSLCTVQPQHF,TGTGCCAGCAGCTTGTGTACGGTACAGCCCCAGCATTTT
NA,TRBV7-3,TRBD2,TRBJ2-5,CASSLGSGGKETQYF,TGTGCCAGCAGCTTGGGGTCGGGAGGGAAAGAGACCCAGTACTTC
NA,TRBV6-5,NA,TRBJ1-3,CASTESSGNTIYF,TGTGCCAGCACCGAGAGCTCTGGAAACACCATATATTTT
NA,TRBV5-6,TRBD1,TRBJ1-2,CASSTTGTGNYGYTF,TGTGCCAGCAGCACGACCGGGACAGGAAACTATGGCTACACCTTC
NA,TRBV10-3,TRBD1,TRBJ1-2,CAIRKTGTGGGNGYTF,TGTGCCATCAGGAAAACCGGGACAGGGGGCGGGAATGGCTACACCTTC